This T cell receptor (beta chain) was found in a study of a mutant IDH1 vaccine in newly diagnosed glioma. Data came from immunoSEQ multiplex PCR; TCRdb stores just in-frame clones and leaves some out. The sample gives just over 65,000 clones, over 75% of which show up once; roughly 15% is in the top ten. Concerning this clone: Its antigen remains unknown.

Germline loops: CDR1 SEHNR, CDR2 FQNEAQ (reference sequence). This CDR3 is built from 14 residues. Trimming removed 5 bases from V and 7 bases from J, with 17 bases in between. As for time point: week 23, last vaccination. Topical imiquimod was applied with each vaccine dose, which held 300 ug of mutant IDH1 20-mer peptide. Here the sequenced sample was PBMCs, taken from a glioma patient whose treatment included an IDH1 peptide vaccine. The V and J genes are TRBV7-9 and TRBJ1-1; D gene unclear. The TCR was taken from a man aged 18-30 years with glioma. CDR3: CASSPELRVDEAFF. CDR3 in DNA: TGTGCCAGCAGCCCGGAACTTCGGGTCGATGAAGCTTTCTTT.